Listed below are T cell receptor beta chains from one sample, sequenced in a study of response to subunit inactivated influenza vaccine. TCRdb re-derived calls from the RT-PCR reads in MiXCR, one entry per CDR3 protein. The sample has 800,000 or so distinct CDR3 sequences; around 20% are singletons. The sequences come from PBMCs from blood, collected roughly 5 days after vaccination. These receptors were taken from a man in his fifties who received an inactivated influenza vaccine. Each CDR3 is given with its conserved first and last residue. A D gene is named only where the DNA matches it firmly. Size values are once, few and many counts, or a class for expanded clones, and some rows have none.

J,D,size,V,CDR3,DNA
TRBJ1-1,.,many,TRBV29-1,CSVDLGNTEAFF,TGCAGCGTTGATTTAGGGAACACTGAAGCTTTCTTT
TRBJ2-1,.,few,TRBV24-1,CATSDFRTENNEQFF,TGTGCCACCAGTGATTTCCGGACAGAAAACAATGAGCAGTTCTTC
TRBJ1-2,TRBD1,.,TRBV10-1,CASSDGQGGTNYGYTF,TGCGCCAGCAGCGACGGACAGGGTGGCACTAACTATGGCTACACCTTC
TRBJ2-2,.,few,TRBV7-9,CASSPVLNTGELFF,TGTGCCAGCAGCCCGGTCCTGAACACCGGGGAGCTGTTTTTT
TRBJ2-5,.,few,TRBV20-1,CSARGRESSWQETQYF,TGCAGTGCTAGAGGCCGGGAGTCTAGTTGGCAAGAGACCCAGTACTTC
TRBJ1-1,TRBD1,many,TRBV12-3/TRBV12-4,CASSFTGGGDEAFF,TGTGCCAGCAGTTTTACAGGGGGTGGGGATGAAGCTTTCTTT
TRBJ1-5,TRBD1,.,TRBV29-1,CSVGTGRSNQPQHF,TGCAGCGTTGGGACAGGGCGTAGCAATCAGCCCCAGCATTTT
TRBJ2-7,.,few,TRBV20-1,CSARDVLYEQYF,TGCAGTGCTAGAGATGTCCTTTACGAGCAGTACTTC
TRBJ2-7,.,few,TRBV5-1,CASSLRDISYEQYF,TGCGCCAGCAGCTTGAGGGACATATCCTACGAGCAGTACTTC
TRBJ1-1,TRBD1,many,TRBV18,CASSPGTGGTEAFF,TGTGCCAGCTCACCGGGGACAGGGGGAACTGAAGCTTTCTTT
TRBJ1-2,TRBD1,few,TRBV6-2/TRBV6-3,CASSTRQGTRSARRQGYTF,TGTGCCAGCAGTACGAGACAGGGGACTAGAAGCGCCCGCAGGCAAGGCTACACCTTC
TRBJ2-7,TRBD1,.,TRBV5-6,CASTRGQGVYYEQYF,TGTGCCAGCACCCGGGGACAGGGGGTTTACTACGAGCAGTACTTC
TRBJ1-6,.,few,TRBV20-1,CSAGPRYQTGLNNSPLHF,TGCAGTGCTGGACCCCGATATCAAACGGGACTTAATAATTCACCCCTCCACTTT
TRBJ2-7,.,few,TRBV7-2,CASSLGGGGYSYEQYF,TGTGCCAGCAGCTTAGGGGGAGGGGGCTATTCCTACGAGCAGTACTTC